This T cell receptor (beta chain) was profiled in a study of OX40 agonist ivuxolimab in advanced cancers. Findings of the study overall: CD4+ and CD8+ blood T cells expanded clonally by week 6 at 0.1 to 3.0 mg/kg. Normalized T-cell clonal expansion was also low in a subset of nonresponders.

On this clone: What it recognizes is unknown.

Trimming stripped 0 bases from V and 7 bases from J, with 19 bases between. The CDR3 is made up of 17 amino acids. Germline V lookup: CDR1 MGHRA, CDR2 YSYEKL. TCRdb's copy holds only in-frame clones and misses some; the assay was immunoSEQ multiplex PCR. The sample has about 42,000 clones, 70% to 90% seen once. The J gene is TRBJ2-1, the V gene TRBV4-1; D possibly corresponds to TRBD2 (7 bases). Material: CD4+ or CD8+ T cells sorted from blood, obtained in a trial of the OX40 agonist ivuxolimab. The clonotype originates from an adult with an advanced solid tumor such as melanoma, head and neck, liver or kidney cancer. CDR3 in amino acids: CASSQEGGLMGLNEQFF. In DNA form, the CDR3 reads TGCGCCAGCAGCCAAGAGGGGGGGCTCATGGGGTTGAATGAGCAGTTCTTC.